This T cell receptor (gamma chain) comes out of a study of intestinal T cells in coeliac disease. Each case's genomic DNA was extracted from ten 5-µm formalin-fixed paraffin-embedded scrolls. Control biopsies came from endoscopy for reflux, dyspepsia or gastritis. Whole-study findings and limits: TRD kmer-based clustering correctly classified all 20 or so biopsies in training, with reported leave-one-out accuracy of approximately 91%. Leave-one-out accuracy for TRG clustering was reportedly 87%, training about 94%.

A word on this clone: Its antigen is not known.

LymphoTrack primers amplified TRG sequences from 200 to 250 ng of biopsy DNA. TCRdb re-called the multiplex PCR reads with CATT. The sample contains 650 to 750 gamma-chain clones, more than 55% of which appear only once. This CDR3 is 13 amino acids long. The V segment lost 10 bases and the J segment 10 bases; nucleotides outside the gene matches: 17. The chain joins TRGV10 to TRGJ1 or TRGJ2. TRGV10 is an open reading frame, and its role is uncertain. The clonotype comes from a human donor who served as a control with a normal duodenal biopsy, not a healthy volunteer. Sequencing was carried out using a duodenal biopsy. CDR3 in amino acids: CAALGNFIIKKLF. CDR3 sequence (DNA): TGTGCTGCGTTGGGGAATTTTATTATAAAGAAACTCTTT.